These 30 T cell receptor beta chains share one sample of origin, sequenced in a study of shared clonotypes between healthy human individuals. Here immunoSEQ multiplex PCR was the method, and the copy in TCRdb shows in-frame clones only, minus some. The table shows approximately 2.5 million clones, with just over 90% occurring only once. Material for sequencing was naive CD4+ T cells sorted from blood. Subset denoted: CD45RA+ positively selected. These receptor sequences come from a man younger than 35 in good health.

The chain carries TRBV9 and TRBJ2-1; 10 nucleotides match TRBD1. Germline V gene lookup returns CDR1 SGDLS and CDR2 YYNGEE. V dropped 2 bases and J dropped 6; count of bases not matched to a gene: 5. This CDR3 comprises 15 residues. Here the CDR3 reads CASSVSGTGANEQFF. CDR3 in DNA: TGTGCCAGCAGCGTTTCCGGGACAGGGGCCAATGAGCAGTTCTTC.

The V call is TRBV6-1, the J call TRBJ1-2; 9 bases fit TRBD1. Germline trimming cut 4 bases from V and 6 bases from J; bases unmatched to any gene: 3. Germline-derived CDR1 and CDR2 are MNHNS and SASEGT. CDR3 length: 13 amino acids. CDR3 sequence reads: CASSGTGGHGYTF. CDR3 DNA sequence: TGTGCCAGCAGTGGAACAGGGGGCCATGGCTACACCTTC.

The gene calls are TRBV19 and TRBJ1-4, with TRBD1 identical over 8 bases. CDR1 is LNHDA and CDR2 is SQIVND in the germline V gene (reference sequence). The CDR3 consists of 14 residues. V lost 7 bases and J lost 3; bases outside the gene matches: 4. The CDR3: CASKAQGANEKLFF. The CDR3 region has the DNA TGTGCCAGTAAAGCACAGGGGGCTAATGAAAAACTGTTTTTT. The entire variable domain, with the rest obtained from reference TRBV19 and TRBJ1-4, is as follows: DGGITQSPKYLFRKEGQNVTLSCEQNLNHDAMYWYRQDPGQGLRLIYYSQIVNDFQKGDIAEGYSVSREKKESFPLTVTSAQKNPTAFYLCASKAQGANEKLFFGSGTQLSVL.

Concerning this clone: The same CDR3 arises from other DNA sequences in this sample as well. DNA of the CDR3: TGTGCCAGCAGCGTAATGGGGGGAGAGACCCAGTACTTC. Protein: CASSVMGGETQYF. The chain is built from TRBV9 and TRBJ2-5; tentative D call: TRBD2 (6 bases). V was pared by 1 base and J by 4 bases, with 8 bases between. This CDR3 is 13 amino acids long. CDR1 is SGDLS, CDR2 YYNGEE, per germline. The whole variable domain, remainder taken from reference TRBV9 and TRBJ2-5, is DSGVTQTPKHLITATGQRVTLRCSPRSGDLSVYWYQQSLDQGLQFLIQYYNGEERAKGNILERFSAQQFPDLHSELNLSSLELGDSALYFCASSVMGGETQYFGPGTRLLVL.

The chain recombines TRBV29-1 with TRBJ2-7, with 9 bases matching TRBD2. The germline gives CDR1 SQVTM, CDR2 ANQGSEA. The CDR3 contains 13 residues. Trimming cost V 7 bases and J 2 bases; bases outside gene matches: 6. The CDR3 nucleotides read TGCAGCGCAACTAGCGGGCCTCCCTACGAGCAGTACTTC. Translated: CSATSGPPYEQYF.

In this sample, this clone turned up a few times. The rearrangement joins TRBV13 to TRBJ1-6; D remains unclear. V lost 4 bases and J lost 9, with 16 bases in between. This CDR3 spans 15 amino acids. Germline-derived CDR1 and CDR2 are PRHDT and FYEKMQ (reference sequence). As DNA, the CDR3 is TGTGCCAGCAGCTCCCGGGTGGAGGATGTTTCACCCCTCCACTTT. Its protein is CASSSRVEDVSPLHF.

This CDR3 reads CASSLDGTGGTHEQYF. CDR3 in DNA: TGTGCCAGCAGCTTAGATGGGACAGGGGGCACCCACGAGCAGTACTTC. The chain joins TRBV7-9 to TRBJ2-7, with 12 bases lining up with TRBD1. V lost 1 base to trimming and J lost 5 bases; unmatched junction nucleotides: 6. The CDR3 length is 16 residues. Germline loops: CDR1 SEHNR, CDR2 FQNEAQ (reference sequence). The whole variable domain, remainder taken from reference TRBV7-9 and TRBJ2-7, is DTGVSQNPRHKITKRGQNVTFRCDPISEHNRLYWYRQTLGQGPEFLTYFQNEAQLEKSRLLSDRFSAERPKGSFSTLEIQRTEQGDSAMYLCASSLDGTGGTHEQYFGPGTRLTVT.

The CDR3 DNA follows: TGTGCCAGCAGCAAAAACAGGGAGAACACTGAAGCTTTCTTT. It encodes CASSKNRENTEAFF. The rearrangement links TRBV7-9 to TRBJ1-1, with D possibly TRBD1 on 6 matching bases. Between the trimmed V and J ends, which lost 5 bases and 1 base, there was a span of 11 bases. Germline CDR1 SEHNR, CDR2 FQNEAQ (reference sequence). The CDR3 is 14 residues long.

This clone has a handful of counts. This CDR3 is also generated by other DNA sequences in the sample. V usage is TRBV11-2 and J usage is TRBJ2-3; no definite D call. The CDR3 totals 11 residues. The germline V and J ends were trimmed by 3 bases and 2 bases, with 0 bases remaining between them. Looked up from germline, CDR1 is SGHAT and CDR2 is FQNNGV. The DNA for the CDR3 is TGTGCCAGCAGCTTCACAGATACGCAGTATTTT. This translates into CASSFTDTQYF.

The chain is built from TRBV11-2 and TRBJ1-5; no definite D call. V was pared by 5 bases and J by 9 bases, with 17 bases between. The CDR3 extends over 14 amino acids. In germline, CDR1 is SGHAT, CDR2 FQNNGV. CDR3 residues: CASSTQLNTGPQHF. CDR3 bases: TGTGCCAGCAGCACCCAACTAAACACGGGGCCCCAGCATTTT.

This chain links TRBV6-5 with TRBJ2-3; the match to TRBD2 covers 7 bases. Germline-derived CDR1 and CDR2 are MNHEY and SVGAGI. J was trimmed by 3 bases and V by 2 bases; bases with no gene match: 5. The CDR3 runs to 15 residues. The CDR3: CASSYGGSMTDTQYF. In nucleotides, the CDR3 is TGTGCCAGCAGTTACGGCGGGAGTATGACAGATACGCAGTATTTT.

This sequence joins TRBV6-1 and TRBJ2-7; D call uncertain. CDR3 size: 12 residues. CDR1 MNHNS and CDR2 SASEGT come from the germline V gene. V dropped 7 bases and J dropped 2 bases, with 9 bases sitting between them. The CDR3 region is CASTGRAYEQYF. For the CDR3, the DNA is TGTGCCAGCACGGGCAGAGCCTACGAGCAGTACTTC.

The genes are TRBV6-6 and TRBJ2-1; D tentatively fits TRBD1 or TRBD2 (5 bases each). The germline V and J ends were trimmed by 8 bases and 0 bases, with 14 bases remaining between them. The V gene's germline CDR1 is MNHNY and CDR2 SVGAGI (reference sequence). The CDR3 runs 15 residues. Here the CDR3 DNA reads TGTGCCAGCGGGGGAGCCCCTAGCTCCTACAATGAGCAGTTCTTC. Translated, it gives CASGGAPSSYNEQFF.

The chain is built from TRBV10-2 and TRBJ1-2, with D tentatively TRBD1 (6 bases). Trimming took off 4 bases at V and 3 bases at J, with 9 bases between the two ends. Per germline, CDR1 WSHSY and CDR2 SAAADI. CDR3 size: 13 residues. The CDR3: CASSGGLDYGYTF. CDR3 nucleotide sequence: TGCGCCAGCAGTGGGGGGCTAGACTATGGCTACACCTTC.

The chain joins TRBV27 to TRBJ1-4; 7 bases are a match to TRBD1. The CDR3 length is 15 residues. Germline V gene lookup returns CDR1 MNHEY and CDR2 SMNVEV (reference sequence). V was clipped by 5 bases and J by 3 bases; unmatched bases: 6. The CDR3 bases are TGTGCCAGCAGTCGTCAGGGGGGGCCTAATGAAAAACTGTTTTTT. It encodes CASSRQGGPNEKLFF.

V usage is TRBV4-3 and J usage is TRBJ2-5; 14 bases line up with TRBD2. Unmatched junction bases numbered 3, after V lost 1 base and J lost 5 bases. The CDR3 is 16 amino acids. Germline V lookup: CDR1 LGHNA, CDR2 YSLEER. This chain's CDR3 is CASSQVGTSGSETQYF. In nucleotides, the CDR3 is TGCGCCAGCAGCCAAGTCGGGACTAGCGGGAGTGAGACCCAGTACTTC.

The gene calls are TRBV7-2 and TRBJ2-5, with a possible D match to TRBD2 (5 bases). Germline V CDR1 and CDR2: SGHTA, FQGNSA. Trimming stripped 3 bases from V and 2 bases from J, with 10 bases between. The CDR3 has 14 amino acids. In DNA form, the CDR3 reads TGTGCCAGCAGCTTTAACGGACTTCAAGAGACCCAGTACTTC. Encoded protein: CASSFNGLQETQYF.

With respect to this clone: One end of the junction does not line up with germline, which may come from a read error. The genes are TRBV7-7 and TRBJ2-5; possible D gene TRBD1, 5 bases. The length of the CDR3 is 16 residues. CDR1 and CDR2 (germline): SSHAT, FNYEAQ (reference sequence). The CDR3 loop reads CASSPTRILGAETQYF. The CDR3 region has the DNA TGTGCTAGCAGCCCGACTCGCATTCTTGGGGCAGAGACCCAGTACTTC.

The chain employs TRBV19 and TRBJ2-2; TRBD2 matches 8 bases. V was clipped by 2 bases and J by 2 bases; unmatched bases: 16. This CDR3 spans 20 amino acids. Germline V lookup: CDR1 LNHDA, CDR2 SQIVND (reference sequence). The CDR3 loop reads CASSIRGGRRSQPNTGELFF. The CDR3 nucleotides read TGTGCCAGTAGTATACGGGGGGGGCGCCGGTCCCAGCCTAACACCGGGGAGCTGTTTTTT. The whole variable domain, remainder taken from reference TRBV19 and TRBJ2-2, is DGGITQSPKYLFRKEGQNVTLSCEQNLNHDAMYWYRQDPGQGLRLIYYSQIVNDFQKGDIAEGYSVSREKKESFPLTVTSAQKNPTAFYLCASSIRGGRRSQPNTGELFFGEGSRLTVL.

The genes are TRBV9 and TRBJ1-4; D is undetermined. From germline, CDR1 is SGDLS and CDR2 YYNGEE. Trimming removed 0 bases at V and 7 bases at J, with 7 bases between. The CDR3 extends over 13 amino acids. The chain's CDR3 is CASSVGPGEKLFF. The DNA of the CDR3 is TGTGCCAGCAGCGTAGGTCCGGGTGAAAAACTGTTTTTT.

The chain carries TRBV7-3 and TRBJ2-1; 7 bases are shared with TRBD1. The V gene's germline CDR1 is SGHTA and CDR2 FQGTGA. Losses at the gene ends were 4 bases for V and 11 bases for J; bases not matched to a gene: 5. The CDR3 loop spans 12 amino acids. CDR3 protein: CASSSTGDKQFF. CDR3 DNA: TGTGCCAGCAGCTCCACAGGGGATAAGCAGTTCTTC.

The CDR3 DNA reads TGTGCCAGCACCGGAGGACAGGCGACGCTATGGGGCTACACCTTC. It yields the protein CASTGGQATLWGYTF. This chain connects TRBV2 to TRBJ1-2, with TRBD1 matching over 7 bases. This CDR3 region has 15 residues. The germline CDR1 and CDR2 sequences are SNHLY and FYNNEI. V lost 7 bases, J lost 8 bases, and 16 bases stayed unmatched. The whole variable domain, filled in from reference TRBV2 and TRBJ1-2, reads EPEVTQTPSHQVTQMGQEVILRCVPISNHLYFYWYRQILGQKVEFLVSFYNNEISEKSEIFDDQFSVERPDGSNFTLKIRSTKLEDSAMYFCASTGGQATLWGYTFGSGTRLTVV.

V usage is TRBV7-9 and J usage is TRBJ1-2; the match to TRBD1 covers 8 bases. This CDR3 comprises 18 residues. Germline CDR1 SEHNR, CDR2 FQNEAQ (reference sequence). J was trimmed by 4 bases and V by 3 bases; bases with no gene match: 16. The CDR3 loop reads CASSFPMVRQGRIYGYTF. DNA for the CDR3: TGTGCCAGCAGCTTCCCCATGGTACGACAGGGGAGGATCTATGGCTACACCTTC. Full variable domain (remainder filled in from reference TRBV7-9 and TRBJ1-2): DTGVSQNPRHKITKRGQNVTFRCDPISEHNRLYWYRQTLGQGPEFLTYFQNEAQLEKSRLLSDRFSAERPKGSFSTLEIQRTEQGDSAMYLCASSFPMVRQGRIYGYTFGSGTRLTVV.

The chain links TRBV5-1 to TRBJ1-3, with TRBD1 matching over 7 bases. CDR1 and CDR2 (germline): SGHRS, YFSETQ. Trimming cost V 4 bases and J 2 bases; bases outside gene matches: 6. The CDR3 sequence is 15 residues long. For the CDR3, the DNA is TGCGCCAGCAGCACACAGGGGAGCCCTGGAAACACCATATATTTT. Residues: CASSTQGSPGNTIYF.

This sequence joins TRBV19 and TRBJ1-5; 7 bases fit TRBD1. CDR3 size: 13 residues. V was pared by 6 bases and J by 3 bases, with 2 bases of the junction left unmatched. Germline loops: CDR1 LNHDA, CDR2 SQIVND (reference sequence). The CDR3 loop reads CASRGTDNQPQHF. CDR3 in DNA: TGTGCCAGTAGGGGGACAGACAATCAGCCCCAGCATTTT.

This rearrangement joins TRBV11-2 to TRBJ1-1; D gene ambiguous. V shed 0 bases and J shed 2 bases, with 10 bases lying between them. CDR1 and CDR2 from the germline V gene are SGHAT and FQNNGV. The CDR3 spans 15 residues. Here the CDR3 DNA reads TGTGCCAGCAGCTTAGATCCGACGGGAAACACTGAAGCTTTCTTT. It translates to CASSLDPTGNTEAFF.

This clone was detected only once. The CDR3 sequence is CASSELSRGDQPQHF. Here the CDR3 DNA reads TGTGCCAGCAGCGAGTTATCCAGGGGTGATCAGCCCCAGCATTTT. This chain connects TRBV9 to TRBJ1-5; possibly TRBD1 for D (6 bases). Per germline, CDR1 SGDLS and CDR2 YYNGEE. The V end lost 3 bases, the J end lost 5 bases, and 15 bases lay between the germline ends. The CDR3 totals 15 residues.

The chain uses TRBV30 and TRBJ2-1; D assignment may be TRBD1 or TRBD2 (5 bases each). Germline loops: CDR1 GTSNPN, CDR2 SVGIG (reference sequence). The CDR3 loop spans 15 amino acids. V was clipped by 8 bases and J by 2 bases, with 19 bases between them. The chain's CDR3 is CAGVGEGKPYNEQFF. The CDR3 coding sequence is TGTGCCGGCGTTGGAGAGGGGAAACCCTACAATGAGCAGTTCTTC.

V gene TRBV5-6 combines with J gene TRBJ2-1, with 9 bases matching TRBD2. This CDR3 has 18 amino acids. Germline V gene sequence: CDR1 SGHDT, CDR2 YYEEEE. Trimming cost V 0 bases and J 0 bases; bases outside gene matches: 7. CDR3 residues: CASSLAGSSGSSYNEQFF. Here the CDR3 DNA reads TGTGCCAGCAGCTTGGCCGGAAGTAGCGGGAGCTCCTACAATGAGCAGTTCTTC.

The chain recombines TRBV5-6 with TRBJ1-4; D is unclear. Germline values: CDR1 SGHDT, CDR2 YYEEEE. This CDR3 is 17 amino acids long. V was trimmed by 0 bases and J by 0 bases, leaving 12 bases between them. CDR3 residues: CASSLVELKPTNEKLFF. The CDR3 coding sequence is TGTGCCAGCAGCTTGGTGGAGCTGAAACCAACTAATGAAAAACTGTTTTTT. The full variable domain, with the rest looked up from reference TRBV5-6 and TRBJ1-4, is DAGVTQSPTHLIKTRGQQVTLRCSPKSGHDTVSWYQQALGQGPQFIFQYYEEEERQRGNFPDRFSGHQFPNYSSELNVNALLLGDSALYLCASSLVELKPTNEKLFFGSGTQLSVL.